Each of the 23 T cell receptor beta chains below was sequenced from the same sample in a study of T cell repertoires in cytomegalovirus infection. TCRdb redid the calling of the reads with MiXCR, one entry per CDR3 protein. The table has about 310,000 distinct CDR3 sequences, 8% to 10% seen once. The sample comprised PBMCs. The receptors here all came from a human donor in good health (CMV status not recorded). Some clones in this sample may be carry-over from other donors' samples.

This clonotype was seen many times. CDR3 protein: CASSYSGNNEQFF. CDR3 sequence (DNA): TGTGCCAGCAGTTACTCGGGAAACAATGAGCAGTTCTTC. This chain joins TRBV6-5 and TRBJ2-1, with D uncertain. Between the trimmed V and J ends, which lost 0 bases and 5 bases, there was a span of 5 bases. The CDR3 covers 13 residues. In germline, CDR1 is MNHEY, CDR2 SVGAGI.

There are many counts of this clonotype. The rearrangement joins TRBV7-9 to TRBJ2-7, with TRBD2 matching 14 bases. Germline assignment: CDR1 SEHNR and CDR2 FQNEAQ (reference sequence). V shed 5 bases and J 7 bases; nucleotides not matched to a gene: 10. This CDR3 region has 16 residues. CDR3 coding DNA: TGTGCCAGCAGCCCTTCGGGACTAGCGGGGGCGCGTGAGCAGTACTTC. Translated, it gives CASSPSGLAGAREQYF.

A few counts support this clonotype. This chain uses TRBV14 with TRBJ2-3; perhaps TRBD2 as D (5 bases). Germline V CDR1 and CDR2: SGHDN, FVKESK. V lost 4 bases to trimming and J lost 6 bases, with 11 bases between them. The CDR3 has 13 residues. The CDR3 here is CASSLDFSDTQYF. For the CDR3, the DNA is TGTGCCAGCAGCCTGGACTTCTCGGATACGCAGTATTTT.

This clonotype was recorded a few times. The chain combines TRBV10-3 with TRBJ1-2, with TRBD1 matching 11 bases. The trim removed 0 bases at V and 0 bases at J, leaving 6 bases unmatched. CDR3 length: 18 amino acids. Germline V gene data show CDR1 as ENHRY and CDR2 as SYGVKD. The CDR3 nucleotides are TGTGCCATCAGTGAGTCACGGACAGGGGGCCTTTCTAACTATGGCTACACCTTC. The encoded protein is CAISESRTGGLSNYGYTF.

A note on this clonotype: This CDR3 fails to terminate in the conserved phenylalanine or tryptophan, so it likely reflects a read error. The chain joins TRBV7-2 to TRBJ2-2; TRBD2 aligns across 10 bases. With 3 bases clipped from V and 4 bases from J, the junction kept 8 bases outside the gene matches. This CDR3 contains 17 residues. CDR1 SGHTA and CDR2 FQGNSA come from the germline V gene. This CDR3 reads CASSLTSGWYRTGELFS. In nucleotides, the CDR3 is TGTGCCAGCAGCTTGACTAGCGGGTGGTACCGCACCGGGGAGCTGTTTTCT.

The CDR3: CSVEGDWGQGGYTF. CDR3 nucleotide sequence: TGCAGCGTTGAAGGAGATTGGGGGCAGGGTGGCTACACCTTC. The V call is TRBV29-1, the J call TRBJ1-2, with a tentative D call TRBD1 (6 bases). The V gene's germline CDR1 is SQVTM and CDR2 ANQGSEA. The CDR3 loop spans 14 amino acids. V lost 1 base and J lost 7, with 16 bases in between.

This clonotype was seen many times. The chain couples TRBV12-3 or TRBV12-4 to TRBJ2-2, with D perhaps TRBD1 (6 bases). The CDR3 covers 15 residues. The V end was cut by 3 bases, the J end by 2 bases, with 10 bases between. The DNA of the CDR3 is TGTGCCAGCAGTTTGGGGACACTCAACACCGGGGAGCTGTTTTTT. It yields the protein CASSLGTLNTGELFF.

This clonotype was counted many times. The chain links TRBV27 to TRBJ1-1, with D perhaps matching TRBD1 (5 bases). Trimming removed 4 bases at V and 1 base at J, with 10 bases between. CDR3 length equals 14 residues. Germline V CDR1 and CDR2: MNHEY, SMNVEV (reference sequence). The DNA for the CDR3 is TGTGCCAGCAGTTCCCCCGGGACGAACACTGAAGCTTTCTTT. Its translation is CASSSPGTNTEAFF.

This clonotype has ten or more counts. V and J are TRBV7-8 and TRBJ1-2; 7 bases align to TRBD1. This CDR3 region has 14 residues. From germline, CDR1 is SGHVS and CDR2 FQNEAQ. V was pared by 1 base and J by 6 bases, with 5 bases of the junction left unmatched. The CDR3 sequence is CASSLGGGSDGYTF. The DNA of the CDR3 is TGTGCCAGCAGCTTAGGAGGGGGCTCGGATGGCTACACCTTC.

The rearrangement joins TRBV27 to TRBJ2-5; 8 bases match TRBD1. CDR3 size: 16 residues. Germline values: CDR1 MNHEY, CDR2 SMNVEV (reference sequence). After removal of 4 bases from V and 2 bases from J, the junction contained 9 bases not matched to a gene. The CDR3 DNA follows: TGTGCCAGCAGTTCGATCTCAGGGGGCCTTCAAGAGACCCAGTACTTC. Translating gives CASSSISGGLQETQYF.

V and J are TRBV20-1 and TRBJ1-2; 9 bases are shared with TRBD1. The CDR3 is made up of 14 amino acids. The germline CDR1 and CDR2 sequences are DFQATT and SNEGSKA (reference sequence). V shed 6 bases and J 4 bases; nucleotides not matched to a gene: 9. CDR3 nucleotides: TGCAGTGCCCCACTGACAGGGGGAGGCTATGGCTACACCTTC. Translating gives CSAPLTGGGYGYTF.

This clonotype was picked up many times. The V and J genes are TRBV7-2 and TRBJ2-7; D remains unclear. The germline V gene has CDR1 SGHTA and CDR2 FQGNSA. Trimming cost V 2 bases and J 5 bases, with 10 bases left between them. The CDR3 totals 13 residues. CDR3 loop: CASSLNQWDEQYV. CDR3 DNA sequence: TGTGCCAGCAGCTTAAATCAGTGGGACGAGCAGTACGTC.

This clonotype was counted many times. The genes are TRBV28 and TRBJ2-3; TRBD2 matches at 10 bases. This CDR3 spans 15 amino acids. The germline gives CDR1 MDHEN, CDR2 SYDVKM. V lost 4 bases, J lost 5 bases, and 6 bases stayed unmatched. CDR3 in DNA: TGTGCCAGCAGTTCAGCGGGGGGGCGAGAAGATACGCAGTATTTT. As protein: CASSSAGGREDTQYF.

Ten or more counts support this clonotype. V gene TRBV4-2 combines with J gene TRBJ2-2, with TRBD2 identical over 11 bases. Germline assignment: CDR1 LGHNA and CDR2 YNFKEQ. V shed 1 base, J shed 1 base, and the junction held 8 bases outside the gene matches. The CDR3 is 19 residues long. CDR3 amino acids: CASSQVLSSGGQNTGELFF. The CDR3 DNA reads TGTGCCAGCAGCCAAGTTCTATCTAGCGGGGGGCAGAACACCGGGGAGCTGTTTTTT.

This clonotype was detected only a few times. The chain joins TRBV2 to TRBJ2-1; 8 bases line up with TRBD2. The CDR3 covers 14 residues. J gave up 8 bases and V 1 base, and 4 bases lay outside the gene matches. The germline CDR1 and CDR2 sequences are SNHLY and FYNNEI. The CDR3 loop reads CASSEEASGHEQFF. The CDR3 bases are TGTGCCAGCAGTGAAGAAGCTAGCGGGCATGAGCAGTTCTTC.

This clonotype was picked up many times. This chain joins TRBV5-1 and TRBJ2-7, with TRBD2 matching 7 bases. The CDR3 has 15 amino acids. Per the germline V gene, CDR1 is SGHRS and CDR2 is YFSETQ. V lost 4 bases and J lost 3; bases outside the gene matches: 10. CDR3 amino acids: CASSPALGGSYEQYF. The CDR3 bases are TGCGCCAGCAGCCCCGCCCTCGGGGGGAGCTACGAGCAGTACTTC.

The chain combines TRBV20-1 with TRBJ2-7; D not certain. V lost 3 bases and J 2 bases, leaving 5 bases between the germline ends. The CDR3 totals 11 residues. Germline CDR1 DFQATT, CDR2 SNEGSKA (reference sequence). The CDR3 loop is CSASTPYEQYF. CDR3 coding DNA: TGCAGTGCTAGCACCCCCTACGAGCAGTACTTC.

This clonotype was picked up many times. V is TRBV5-6 and J is TRBJ2-7; no clear D gene. Per the germline V gene, CDR1 is SGHDT and CDR2 is YYEEEE. The CDR3 runs to 11 residues. V lost 1 base and J 4 bases, leaving 3 bases between the germline ends. CDR3 loop: CASSLHYEQYV. The CDR3 DNA reads TGTGCCAGCAGCTTGCATTACGAGCAGTACGTC.

This clonotype has a count of ten or more. This rearrangement joins TRBV7-9 to TRBJ2-3; unclear D gene. CDR3 length equals 13 residues. Trimming pared 5 bases from V and 5 bases from J, leaving 11 bases between. Germline loops: CDR1 SEHNR, CDR2 FQNEAQ (reference sequence). The CDR3 is CASSGVVVDTQYF. The CDR3 bases are TGTGCCAGCAGCGGCGTGGTGGTAGATACGCAGTATTTT.

This clonotype was seen at least ten times. The chain is built from TRBV10-1 and TRBJ2-7, with 7 bases aligning to TRBD2. Looked up from germline, CDR1 is WNHNN and CDR2 is SYGVQD (reference sequence). After removal of 3 bases from V and 2 bases from J, the junction contained 4 bases not matched to a gene. This CDR3 has 14 residues. The DNA for the CDR3 is TGCGCCAGCAGTGACGGACGGGGGGCCTACGAGCAGTACTTC. This encodes CASSDGRGAYEQYF.

This clonotype was observed at least ten times. The chain has TRBV7-2 and TRBJ2-3; 8 bases fit TRBD2. The CDR3 extends over 15 amino acids. Germline assignment: CDR1 SGHTA and CDR2 FQGNSA. V shed 5 bases, J shed 5 bases, and the junction held 9 bases outside the gene matches. The chain's CDR3 is CASSNPAGGIDTQYF. CDR3 DNA sequence: TGTGCCAGCAGCAACCCCGCGGGGGGCATAGATACGCAGTATTTT.

V usage is TRBV28 and J usage is TRBJ2-1; D may be TRBD1 (6 bases). The germline gives CDR1 MDHEN, CDR2 SYDVKM. V was pared by 3 bases and J by 7 bases, with 13 bases between. The CDR3 runs to 14 residues. CDR3 region: CASSLSGARNEQFF. CDR3 DNA sequence: TGTGCCAGCAGTTTGTCAGGGGCGAGGAATGAGCAGTTCTTC.

V is TRBV20-1 and J is TRBJ2-3, with 7 bases fitting TRBD1. J lost 3 bases, V lost 7 bases, and 7 bases had no gene match. The CDR3 is made up of 13 amino acids. In germline, CDR1 is DFQATT, CDR2 SNEGSKA (reference sequence). CDR3 in amino acids: CSVKTGSTDTQYF. DNA for the CDR3: TGCAGTGTCAAGACAGGGAGTACAGATACGCAGTATTTT.